The present T cell receptor beta chain was sequenced within a study of vaccination and CD4 T cells after COVID-19. Cultured CD4+ T-cell DNA underwent Oncomine TCR Beta short-read sequencing. It was cultured CD4+ T cells from which genomic DNA was extracted. MiXCR, applied by TCRdb to the PCR reads, yields one record per CDR3 protein. The sample has 4,500 or so distinct CDR3 sequences; less than 55% are singletons. This CDR3 comprises 13 residues. Germline lookup yields CDR1 DFQATT and CDR2 SNEGSKA (reference sequence). V was pared by 1 base and J by 4 bases, with 8 bases between. This sample's treatment: roughly 10-day PBMC culture with coronavirus spike peptide pools or control peptides (ViraFEST assay). Negative selection was the method that isolated CD4+ T cells after about ten days of culture. This clonotype was seen only a few times. Its antigen is undetermined.

The chain couples TRBV20-1 to TRBJ1-5; TRBD1 might be the D (5 bases). This receptor was taken from a human donor who had recovered from COVID-19. The sample consisted of CD4+ T cells from blood, cultured in vitro. CDR3 region: CSARGDRNQPQHF. Here the CDR3 DNA reads TGCAGTGCTAGAGGCGACAGAAATCAGCCCCAGCATTTT.